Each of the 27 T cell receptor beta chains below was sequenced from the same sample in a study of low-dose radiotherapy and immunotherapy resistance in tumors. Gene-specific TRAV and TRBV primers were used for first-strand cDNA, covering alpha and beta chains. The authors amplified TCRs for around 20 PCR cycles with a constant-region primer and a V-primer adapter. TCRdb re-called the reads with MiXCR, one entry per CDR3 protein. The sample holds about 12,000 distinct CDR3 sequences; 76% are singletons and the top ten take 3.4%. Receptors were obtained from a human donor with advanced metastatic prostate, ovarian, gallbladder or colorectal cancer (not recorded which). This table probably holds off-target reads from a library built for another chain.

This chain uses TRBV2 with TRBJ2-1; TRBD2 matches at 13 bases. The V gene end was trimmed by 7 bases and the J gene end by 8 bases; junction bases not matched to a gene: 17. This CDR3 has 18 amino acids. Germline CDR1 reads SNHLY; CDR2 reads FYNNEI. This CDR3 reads CASKVVWTSGRGRDEQFF. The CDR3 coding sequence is TGTGCCAGCAAAGTTGTTTGGACTAGCGGGAGAGGTAGGGATGAGCAGTTCTTC.

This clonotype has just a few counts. This chain's CDR3 is CASSLGTSNYGYTF. The DNA for the CDR3 is TGTGCCAGCAGCTTGGGAACATCGAACTATGGCTACACCTTC. This sequence joins TRBV5-5 and TRBJ1-2, with no clear D. Trimming took off 0 bases at V and 2 bases at J, with 8 bases between the two ends. The CDR3 has 14 amino acids. Germline CDR1 and CDR2: SGHKS and YYEKEE (reference sequence).

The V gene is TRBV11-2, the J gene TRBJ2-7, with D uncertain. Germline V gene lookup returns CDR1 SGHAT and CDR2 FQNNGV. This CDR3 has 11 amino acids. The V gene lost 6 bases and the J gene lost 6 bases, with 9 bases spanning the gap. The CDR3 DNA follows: TGTGCCAGCAGTGAACCCCCCGAGCAGTACTTC. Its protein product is CASSEPPEQYF.

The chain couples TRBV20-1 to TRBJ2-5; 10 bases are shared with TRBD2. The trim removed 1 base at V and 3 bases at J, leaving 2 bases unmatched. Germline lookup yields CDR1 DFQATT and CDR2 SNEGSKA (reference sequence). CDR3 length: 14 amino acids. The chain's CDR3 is CSARVTSGKETQYF. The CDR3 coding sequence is TGCAGTGCTAGAGTTACTAGCGGGAAAGAGACCCAGTACTTC.

The CDR3 sequence is CSAPSGRAREQFF. The DNA of the CDR3 is TGCAGTGCCCCTAGCGGGAGGGCCCGTGAGCAGTTCTTC. V usage is TRBV20-1 and J usage is TRBJ2-1; 12 bases fit TRBD2. Trimming cost V 6 bases and J 9 bases; bases outside gene matches: 6. This CDR3 comprises 13 residues. The germline gives CDR1 DFQATT, CDR2 SNEGSKA (reference sequence).

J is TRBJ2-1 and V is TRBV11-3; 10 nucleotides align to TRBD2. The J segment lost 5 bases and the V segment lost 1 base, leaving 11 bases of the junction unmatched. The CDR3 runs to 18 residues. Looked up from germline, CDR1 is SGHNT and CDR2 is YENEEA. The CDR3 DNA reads TGTGCCAGCAGCTTAGGCCTAGCGGGAGTAGGGGGGAACAATGAGCAGTTCTTC. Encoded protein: CASSLGLAGVGGNNEQFF.

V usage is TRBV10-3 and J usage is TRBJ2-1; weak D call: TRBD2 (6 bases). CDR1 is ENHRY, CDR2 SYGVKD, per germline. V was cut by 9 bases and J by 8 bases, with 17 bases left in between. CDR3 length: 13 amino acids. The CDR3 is CAMGLDFRDEQFF. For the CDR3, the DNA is TGTGCCATGGGACTGGATTTTAGGGATGAGCAGTTCTTC.

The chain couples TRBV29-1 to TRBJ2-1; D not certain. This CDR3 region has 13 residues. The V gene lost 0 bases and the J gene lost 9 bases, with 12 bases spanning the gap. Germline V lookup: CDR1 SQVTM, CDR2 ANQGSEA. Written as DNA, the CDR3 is TGCAGCGTTGAAGATGAAGTCCGGCGTGAGCAGTTCTTC. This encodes CSVEDEVRREQFF.

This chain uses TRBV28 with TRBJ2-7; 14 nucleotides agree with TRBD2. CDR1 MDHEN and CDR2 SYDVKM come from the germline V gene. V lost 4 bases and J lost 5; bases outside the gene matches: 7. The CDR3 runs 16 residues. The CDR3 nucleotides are TGTGCCAGCAGTTCGGGACTAGCGGGAGCTAGGCACGAGCAGTACTTC. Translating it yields CASSSGLAGARHEQYF.

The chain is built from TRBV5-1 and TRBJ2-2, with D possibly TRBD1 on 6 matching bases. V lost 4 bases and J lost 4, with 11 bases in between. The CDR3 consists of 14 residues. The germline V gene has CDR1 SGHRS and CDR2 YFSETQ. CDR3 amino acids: CASSDQGTTGELFF. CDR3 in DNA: TGCGCCAGCAGCGATCAGGGGACCACCGGGGAGCTGTTTTTT.

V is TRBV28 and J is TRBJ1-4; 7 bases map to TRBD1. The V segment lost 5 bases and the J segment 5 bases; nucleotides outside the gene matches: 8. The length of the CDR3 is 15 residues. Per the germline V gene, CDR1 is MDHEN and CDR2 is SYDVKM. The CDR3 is CASSTQTGLNEKLFF. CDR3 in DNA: TGTGCCAGCAGTACGCAGACAGGGCTGAATGAAAAACTGTTTTTT.

This CDR3 reads CAISQGQGDFQYF. For the CDR3, the DNA is TGTGCCATCAGTCAGGGACAGGGAGACTTCCAGTACTTC. V usage is TRBV10-3 and J usage is TRBJ2-5; 9 positions match TRBD1. Trimming at V came to 5 bases and at J to 10 bases, leaving 8 bases not matched to a gene. The germline V gene has CDR1 ENHRY and CDR2 SYGVKD. The CDR3 totals 13 residues.

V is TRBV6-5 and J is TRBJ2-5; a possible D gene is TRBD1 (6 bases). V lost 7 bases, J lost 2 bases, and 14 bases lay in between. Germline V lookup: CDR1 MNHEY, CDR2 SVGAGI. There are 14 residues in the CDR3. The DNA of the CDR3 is TGTGCCAGCAAGACGACAGGAGTACAAGAGACCCAGTACTTC. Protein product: CASKTTGVQETQYF.

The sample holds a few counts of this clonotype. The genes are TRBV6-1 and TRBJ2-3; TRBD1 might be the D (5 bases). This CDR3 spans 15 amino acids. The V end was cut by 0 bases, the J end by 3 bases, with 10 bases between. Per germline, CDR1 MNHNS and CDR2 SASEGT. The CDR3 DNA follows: TGTGCCAGCAGTGAAGCAGGCAGGGTAACAGATACGCAGTATTTT. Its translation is CASSEAGRVTDTQYF.

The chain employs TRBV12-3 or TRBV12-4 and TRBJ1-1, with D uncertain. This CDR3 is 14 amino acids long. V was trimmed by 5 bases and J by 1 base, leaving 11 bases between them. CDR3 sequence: CASSDRRRNTEAFF. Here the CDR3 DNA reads TGTGCCAGCAGTGACCGCCGGAGGAACACTGAAGCTTTCTTT.

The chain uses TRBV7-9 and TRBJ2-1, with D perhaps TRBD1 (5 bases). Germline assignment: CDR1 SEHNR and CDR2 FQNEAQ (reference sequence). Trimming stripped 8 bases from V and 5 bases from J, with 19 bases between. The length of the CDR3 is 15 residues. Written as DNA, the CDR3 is TGTGCCAGCTGCCCCAGGCAGGGATGGGACAATGAGCAGTTCTTC. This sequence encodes CASCPRQGWDNEQFF.

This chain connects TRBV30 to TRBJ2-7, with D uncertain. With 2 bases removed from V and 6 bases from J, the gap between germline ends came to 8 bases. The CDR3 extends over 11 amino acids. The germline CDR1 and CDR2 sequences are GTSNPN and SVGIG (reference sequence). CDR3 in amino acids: CAWSSSAEQYF. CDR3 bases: TGTGCCTGGAGTTCGTCAGCCGAGCAGTACTTC.

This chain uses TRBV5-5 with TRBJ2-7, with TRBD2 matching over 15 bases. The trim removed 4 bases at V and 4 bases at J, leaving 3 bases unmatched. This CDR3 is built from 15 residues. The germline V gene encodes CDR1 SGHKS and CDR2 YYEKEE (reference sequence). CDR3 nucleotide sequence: TGTGCCAGCAGCGGTGGGACTAGCGGGAGGTACGAGCAGTACTTC. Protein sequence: CASSGGTSGRYEQYF.

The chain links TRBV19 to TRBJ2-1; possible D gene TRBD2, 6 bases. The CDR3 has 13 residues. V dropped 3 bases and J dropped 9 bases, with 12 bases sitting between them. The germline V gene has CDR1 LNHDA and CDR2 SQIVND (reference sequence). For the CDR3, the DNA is TGTGCCAGTAGTATTCGGGGGTGGGGTGAGCAGTTCTTC. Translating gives CASSIRGWGEQFF.

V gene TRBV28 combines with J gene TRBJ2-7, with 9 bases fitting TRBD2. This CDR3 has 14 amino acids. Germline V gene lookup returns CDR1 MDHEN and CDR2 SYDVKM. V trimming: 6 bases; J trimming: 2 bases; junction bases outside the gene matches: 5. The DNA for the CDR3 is TGTGCCAGCAGAAAGCGGGAGGATACCTACGAGCAGTACTTC. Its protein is CASRKREDTYEQYF.

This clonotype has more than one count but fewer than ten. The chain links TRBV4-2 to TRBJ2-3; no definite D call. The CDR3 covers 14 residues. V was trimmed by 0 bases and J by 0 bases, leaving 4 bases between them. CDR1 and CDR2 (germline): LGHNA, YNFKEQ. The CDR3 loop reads CASSQDGSTDTQYF. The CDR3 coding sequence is TGTGCCAGCAGCCAAGATGGCAGCACAGATACGCAGTATTTT.

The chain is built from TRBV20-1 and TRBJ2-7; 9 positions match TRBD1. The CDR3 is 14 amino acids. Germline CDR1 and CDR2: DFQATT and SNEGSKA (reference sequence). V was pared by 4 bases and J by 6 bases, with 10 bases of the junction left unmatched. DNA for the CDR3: TGCAGTGCTAAACAGGGGGCCGGGGCGGTCGAGCAGTACTTC. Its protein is CSAKQGAGAVEQYF.

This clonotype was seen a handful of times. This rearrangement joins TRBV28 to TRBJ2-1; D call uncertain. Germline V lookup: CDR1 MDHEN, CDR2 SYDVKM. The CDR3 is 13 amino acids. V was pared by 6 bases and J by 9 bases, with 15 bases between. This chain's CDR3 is CASRRTSSVEQFF. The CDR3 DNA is TGTGCCAGCAGGCGGACGAGCTCGGTTGAGCAGTTCTTC.

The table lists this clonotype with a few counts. CDR3 sequence: CASSGRGIFNSPLHF. CDR3 nucleotides: TGTGCCAGTAGCGGCAGGGGAATCTTCAATTCACCCCTCCACTTT. This chain uses TRBV19 with TRBJ1-6, with D possibly TRBD1 on 6 matching bases. The V gene's germline CDR1 is LNHDA and CDR2 SQIVND (reference sequence). V was pared by 6 bases and J by 7 bases, with 16 bases between. This CDR3 spans 15 amino acids.

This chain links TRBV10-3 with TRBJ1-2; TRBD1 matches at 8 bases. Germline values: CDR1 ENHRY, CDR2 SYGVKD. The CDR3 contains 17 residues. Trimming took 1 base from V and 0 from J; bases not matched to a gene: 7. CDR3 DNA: TGTGCCATCAGTGAGTTAACCTCGGGACAGGCTAACTATGGCTACACCTTC. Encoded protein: CAISELTSGQANYGYTF.

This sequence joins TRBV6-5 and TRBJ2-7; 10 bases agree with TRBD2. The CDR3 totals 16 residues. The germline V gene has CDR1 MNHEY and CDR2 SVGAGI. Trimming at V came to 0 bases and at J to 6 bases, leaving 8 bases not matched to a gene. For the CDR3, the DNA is TGTGCCAGCAGTTACTCGGCGCTAGCGGGAGTCAGCGAGCAGTACTTC. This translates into CASSYSALAGVSEQYF.

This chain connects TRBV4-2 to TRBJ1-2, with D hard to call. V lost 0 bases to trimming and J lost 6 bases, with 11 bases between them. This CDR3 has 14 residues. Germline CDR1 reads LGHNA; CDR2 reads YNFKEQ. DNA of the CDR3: TGTGCCAGCAGCCAAGAAACACGAAGGGATGGCTACACCTTC. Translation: CASSQETRRDGYTF.